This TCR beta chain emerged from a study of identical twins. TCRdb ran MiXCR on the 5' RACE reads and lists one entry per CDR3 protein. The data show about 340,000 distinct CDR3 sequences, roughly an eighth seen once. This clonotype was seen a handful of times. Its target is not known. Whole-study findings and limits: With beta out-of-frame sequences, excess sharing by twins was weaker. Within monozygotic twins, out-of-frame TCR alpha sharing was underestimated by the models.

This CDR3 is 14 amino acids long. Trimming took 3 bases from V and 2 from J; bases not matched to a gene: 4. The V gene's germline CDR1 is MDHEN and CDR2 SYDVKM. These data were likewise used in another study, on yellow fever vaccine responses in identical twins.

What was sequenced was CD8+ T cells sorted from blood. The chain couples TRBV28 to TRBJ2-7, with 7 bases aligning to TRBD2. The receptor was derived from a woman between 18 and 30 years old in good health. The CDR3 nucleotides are TGTGCCAGCAGTTTGGGAGGGAAGCCCTACGAGCAGTACGTC. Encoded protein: CASSLGGKPYEQYV.